This TCR beta chain emerged from a study of monozygotic twins with inflammatory bowel disease. Template switching appended UMIs that held a 6-nucleotide sample barcode. Each of TCRalpha and TCRbeta cDNA went through two nested PCRs, lasting around 15 and 9 cycles. TCRdb reworked the 5' RACE reads into one entry per CDR3 protein, no DNA. This sample contains about 99,000 distinct CDR3 sequences. Sequenced material: blood. The origin of this receptor is a human donor with ulcerative colitis or Crohn's disease, or a healthy co-twin of an affected twin (not recorded which).

CDR3 sequence reads: CASHPGTSYEQYF. The chain recombines TRBV5-6 with TRBJ2-7; lacking DNA, the TRBD1 call made by TCRdb goes unchecked. Germline V gene data show CDR1 as SGHDT and CDR2 as YYEEEE. The CDR3 has 13 amino acids.